A selection of T cell receptor beta chains follows, all from one sample in a study of T cell repertoires in cytomegalovirus infection. Via MiXCR, TCRdb re-called the reads, giving one row per CDR3 protein. This sample yields fewer than 250,000 distinct CDR3 sequences, of which roughly an eighth are seen a single time; 1.5% to 2% belongs to the top ten. Sequencing input: PBMCs. The source of these receptors is a human donor in good health (CMV status not recorded). Some clones in this sample may be carry-over from other donors' samples. Each CDR3 is given with its conserved first and last residue. A D gene is named only where the DNA matches it firmly. Rows give clone size only sometimes, using once, few, many, or a class for an expanded clone.

v_gene,d_gene,abundance,j_gene,CDR3nt,CDR3aa
TRBV5-1,TRBD1,many,TRBJ2-7,TGCGCCAGCAGCCCCGAGGACAGGTCACTCGACGAGCAGTACTTC,CASSPEDRSLDEQYF
TRBV12-3/TRBV12-4,TRBD2,many,TRBJ2-1,TGTGCCAGCACCAAACTAGCGGGAGGGTACAATGAGCAGTTCTTC,CASTKLAGGYNEQFF
TRBV28,TRBD1,many,TRBJ1-2,TGTGCCAGCAGTTTAGAGGGGGCCGTCTATGGCTACACCTTC,CASSLEGAVYGYTF
TRBV19,-,few,TRBJ1-5,TGTGCCAGTAGTATAACAGGGCCACCCAATCAGCCCCAGCATTTT,CASSITGPPNQPQHF
TRBV5-5,TRBD1,many,TRBJ2-4,TGTGCCAGCAGCCGACAGGGTACGAACATTCAGTACTTC,CASSRQGTNIQYF
TRBV7-6,-,many,TRBJ2-1,TGTGCCAGCAGCAACCGGGACAACGTCTACAATGAGCAGTTCTTC,CASSNRDNVYNEQFF
TRBV2,-,many,TRBJ1-1,TGTGCCAGCAGTGCAGAGCTAAACACTGAAGCTTTCTTT,CASSAELNTEAFF
TRBV5-1,TRBD1,-,TRBJ1-3,TGCGCCAGCAGCCTTCAGACAGGGAGGCCTGGAAACACCATGTATTTT,CASSLQTGRPGNTMYF
TRBV20-1,-,-,TRBJ1-1,TGCAGTGCTAGAGATGTGTTAGGGGGCACTGAAGCTTTCTTT,CSARDVLGGTEAFF
TRBV6-2/TRBV6-3,TRBD2,many,TRBJ2-7,TGTGCAACGTGGGCTAGCGGGCCCTACGAGCAGTACTTC,CATWASGPYEQYF
TRBV9,-,-,TRBJ2-3,TGTGCCAGCAGCGTATGGCCTAGCACAGATACGCAGTATTTT,CASSVWPSTDTQYF
TRBV7-6,-,many,TRBJ2-3,TGTGCCAGCAGCTTAGGGCCCCCCGGACGAGATACGCAGTATTTT,CASSLGPPGRDTQYF
TRBV19,-,once,TRBJ2-1,TGTGCCAGTAGGATGGGGTCAAGCTCCTACAATGAGCAGTTCTTC,CASRMGSSSYNEQFF
TRBV2,TRBD2,many,TRBJ2-3,TGTGCCAGCAGCGTCCTGTGGCGGGAGGGAGCAGATACGCAGTATTTT,CASSVLWREGADTQYF
TRBV6-2/TRBV6-3,-,few,TRBJ2-3,TGTGCCAGCAGTGACGGAGTTACGCAGTATTTT,CASSDGVTQYF
TRBV12-3/TRBV12-4,TRBD2,many,TRBJ2-7,TGTGCCAGCAGCCTCCACGCGGGGGGCGCCTACGAGCAGTACTTC,CASSLHAGGAYEQYF
TRBV20-1,-,-,TRBJ2-5,TGCAGTGCTAAGTTGCAGGCCGAGACCCAGTACTTC,CSAKLQAETQYF
TRBV12-3/TRBV12-4,-,many,TRBJ1-2,TGTGCCAGCAGTAGGACAAGGGGCATTGGCTACACCTTC,CASSRTRGIGYTF
TRBV29-1,-,few,TRBJ2-7,TGCAGCGTTGAAGGGGGGGCGGACGAGCAGTACTTC,CSVEGGADEQYF
TRBV7-2,-,many,TRBJ2-7,TGTGCCAGCAGTGCCGGAGACGGCTACGAGCAGTACTTC,CASSAGDGYEQYF
TRBV6-5,-,many,TRBJ2-3,TGTGCCAGCAGTTACGGGCAGGGGACAGATACGCAGTATTTT,CASSYGQGTDTQYF
TRBV11-3,-,-,TRBJ1-4,TGTGCCAGCAGCCCCGGGAGAGGGAATTACGAAAAACTGTTTTTT,CASSPGRGNYEKLFF
TRBV28,TRBD1,many,TRBJ2-5,TGTGCCAGCAGTGAACCCAGGGGGAACGGAAAGACCCAGTACTTC,CASSEPRGNGKTQYF
TRBV7-2,TRBD1,many,TRBJ1-4,TGTGCCAGCAGCGGCACCCCCCGGGACAGGGAACCCCCTAATGAAAAACTGTTTTTT,CASSGTPRDREPPNEKLFF
TRBV7-8,-,many,TRBJ2-3,TGTGCCAGCAGCTTAGATGCCCCGGATACGCAGTATTTT,CASSLDAPDTQYF
TRBV20-1,-,-,TRBJ2-1,TGCAGTGCTAGACATTCCTACAATGAGCAGTTCTTC,CSARHSYNEQFF
TRBV29-1,-,few,TRBJ2-3,TGCAGCGTTGAACGGACCGGCACAGATACGCAGTATTTT,CSVERTGTDTQYF
TRBV29-1,TRBD2,-,TRBJ2-7,TGCAGCGTTGAGAAGCTGGGCGACAGCGGGAACTACGAGCAGTACTTC,CSVEKLGDSGNYEQYF
TRBV7-9,TRBD2,many,TRBJ2-5,TGTGCCAGCAGCTTACGTCGACTAGCGGGGGGGCCGGAGACCCAGTACTTC,CASSLRRLAGGPETQYF
TRBV7-9,-,once,TRBJ2-5,TGTGCCAGCAGCTTAGCGTCCGGGGGGCTGTACCAAGAGACCCAGTACTTC,CASSLASGGLYQETQYF
TRBV29-1,-,-,TRBJ1-2,TGCAGCGTTGGGGAGCCCTATGGCTACACCTTC,CSVGEPYGYTF
TRBV7-9,-,many,TRBJ2-1,TGTGCCAGCAGTTTTACAGTTAATGAGCAGTTCTTC,CASSFTVNEQFF
TRBV29-1,TRBD1,-,TRBJ2-2,TGCAGCGTTGAACGGGACAGGGGAACCGGGGAGCTGTTTTTT,CSVERDRGTGELFF
TRBV29-1,TRBD2,-,TRBJ2-5,TGCAGCGTGGGGACTAGCGGGGAAGAGACCCAGTACTTC,CSVGTSGEETQYF
TRBV6-1,-,many,TRBJ1-6,TGTGCCAGCAGTTTGCGTTCACCCCTCCACTTT,CASSLRSPLHF
TRBV9,-,many,TRBJ1-1,TGTGCCAGCAGCGTAGCTGAGTATAGGGGAGAGACTGAAGCTTTCTTT,CASSVAEYRGETEAFF
TRBV7-3,-,many,TRBJ1-2,TGTGCCAGCAGCTCTGGGAGGGTAGCTAACTATGGCTACACCTTC,CASSSGRVANYGYTF
TRBV7-3,-,many,TRBJ2-2,TGTGCCAGCAGCGTGGACGGGAACACCGGGGAGCTGTTTTTT,CASSVDGNTGELFF
TRBV7-2,-,many,TRBJ2-3,TGTGCCAGCAGCTTAGACACAGATACGCAGTATTTT,CASSLDTDTQYF
TRBV7-2,TRBD2,many,TRBJ2-3,TGTGCCAGCAGCTTATTGGGGACTAGCGTTACAGATACGCAGTATTTT,CASSLLGTSVTDTQYF
TRBV9,TRBD2,-,TRBJ2-1,TGTGCCAGCAGCGTAGTAGCGGGTGAGCAGTTCTTC,CASSVVAGEQFF
TRBV7-2,-,many,TRBJ1-2,TGTGCCAGCAGCCCTACGGGGGCTGCTAACTATGGCTACACCTTC,CASSPTGAANYGYTF
TRBV30,-,-,TRBJ1-1,TGTGCCTGGAGTGTAAAGGGAATTGAAGCTTTCTTT,CAWSVKGIEAFF
TRBV5-5,-,few,TRBJ2-1,TGTGCCAGCAGCGGGCCGGCTAGCTCCTACAATGAGCAGTTCTTC,CASSGPASSYNEQFF
TRBV19,-,many,TRBJ2-2,TGTGCCAGTAGTGAGCGACTAGTGGGGTTCGGGGAGCTGTTTTTT,CASSERLVGFGELFF
TRBV7-2,-,many,TRBJ2-4,TGTGCCAGCAGCCCCGAGTTAGCCAAAAACATTCAGTACTTC,CASSPELAKNIQYF
TRBV7-6,-,many,TRBJ1-3,TGTGCCAGCAGCGCAGCTGACAGGAGCTCTGGAAACACCATATATTTT,CASSAADRSSGNTIYF
TRBV29-1,-,few,TRBJ1-2,TGCAGCGTTGAACCCCGAGGGATCTATGGCTACACCTTC,CSVEPRGIYGYTF
TRBV10-3,-,-,TRBJ2-5,TGTGCCACCCACCGCGAGGGAGAGACCCAGTACTTC,CATHREGETQYF
TRBV4-2,-,-,TRBJ1-1,TGTGCCAGCAGCCAAGGGGACACGAACACTGAAGCTTTCTTT,CASSQGDTNTEAFF
TRBV7-8,TRBD1,many,TRBJ2-6,TGTGCCAGCAGCTACGGACAGGGGTGGGCCAACGTCCTGACTTTC,CASSYGQGWANVLTF
TRBV30,-,-,TRBJ1-1,TGTGCCTGGAGTAGAAACAGGGCCGGACGAGAAGCTTTCTTT,CAWSRNRAGREAFF